This record concerns one TCR beta chain sequence. Its antigen remains unknown. The PCR had 60 Vbeta and 13 Jbeta primers. The protocol was immunoSEQ multiplex PCR, while the TCRdb copy is restricted to in-frame clones and leaves out a portion. Among about 180,000 clones listed, around four fifths were seen once. The V end was cut by 5 bases, the J end by 1 base, with 11 bases between. The CDR3 length is 14 residues. Looked up from germline, CDR1 is MNHEY and CDR2 is SVGAGI. This sample was taken from a study of cytomegalovirus exposure and HLA in healthy donors. Study results and caveats: Across HLA loci, a later analysis found differing TCR association rates, with DRB1 most and HLA-C fewest. Most CMV-associated TCR beta chains were later found to appear HLA-restricted. About 87% or about 30% of the time was how often most TCR beta V segments were productive, according to an earlier analysis.

The chain couples TRBV6-5 to TRBJ1-1; a possible D gene is TRBD1 (5 bases). The sample taken for sequencing was PBMCs. The TCR originated in a man between 18 and 35 years old in good health and CMV-seronegative. CDR3 sequence: CASSDGRGNTEAFF. The CDR3 DNA follows: TGTGCCAGCAGTGATGGTAGGGGGAACACTGAAGCTTTCTTT.